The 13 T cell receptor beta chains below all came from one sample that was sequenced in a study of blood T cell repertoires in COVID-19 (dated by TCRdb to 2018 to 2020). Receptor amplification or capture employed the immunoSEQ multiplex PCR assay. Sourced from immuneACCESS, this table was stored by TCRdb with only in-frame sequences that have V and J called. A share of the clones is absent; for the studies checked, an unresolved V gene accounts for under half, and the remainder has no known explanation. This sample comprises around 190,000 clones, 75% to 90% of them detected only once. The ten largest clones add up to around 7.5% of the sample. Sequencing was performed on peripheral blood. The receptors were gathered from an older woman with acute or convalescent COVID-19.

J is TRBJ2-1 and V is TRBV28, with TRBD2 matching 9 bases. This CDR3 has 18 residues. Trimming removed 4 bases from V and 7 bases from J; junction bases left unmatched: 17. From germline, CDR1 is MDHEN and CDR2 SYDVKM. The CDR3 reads CASSSPLGGGRAMNEQFF. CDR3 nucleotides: TGTGCCAGCAGTTCCCCCCTGGGGGGCGGGAGGGCCATGAATGAGCAGTTCTTC.

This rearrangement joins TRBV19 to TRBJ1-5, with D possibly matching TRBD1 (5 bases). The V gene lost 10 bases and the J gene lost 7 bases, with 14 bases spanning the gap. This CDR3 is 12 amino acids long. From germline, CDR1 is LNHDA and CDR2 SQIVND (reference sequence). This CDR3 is CATHRAGQPQHF. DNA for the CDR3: TGTGCCACCCACCGAGCAGGGCAGCCCCAGCATTTT.

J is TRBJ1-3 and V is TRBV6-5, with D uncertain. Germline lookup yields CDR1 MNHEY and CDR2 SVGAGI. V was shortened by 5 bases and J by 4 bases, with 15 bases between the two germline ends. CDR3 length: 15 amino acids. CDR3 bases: TGTGCCAGCAGTCAGTCGAGGACTGGGGGAAACACCATATATTTT. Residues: CASSQSRTGGNTIYF.

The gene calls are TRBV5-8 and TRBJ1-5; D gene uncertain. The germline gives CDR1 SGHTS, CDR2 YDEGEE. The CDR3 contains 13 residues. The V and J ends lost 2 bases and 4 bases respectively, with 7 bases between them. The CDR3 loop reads CASSFTSNQPQHF. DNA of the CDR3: TGTGCCAGCAGCTTTACCAGTAATCAGCCCCAGCATTTT.

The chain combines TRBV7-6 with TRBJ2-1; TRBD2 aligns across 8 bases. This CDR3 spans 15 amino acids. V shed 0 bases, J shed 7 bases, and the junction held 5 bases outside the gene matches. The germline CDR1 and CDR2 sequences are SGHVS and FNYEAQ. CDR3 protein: CASSLALAGHNEQFF. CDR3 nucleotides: TGTGCCAGCAGCTTAGCGTTAGCGGGACATAATGAGCAGTTCTTC.

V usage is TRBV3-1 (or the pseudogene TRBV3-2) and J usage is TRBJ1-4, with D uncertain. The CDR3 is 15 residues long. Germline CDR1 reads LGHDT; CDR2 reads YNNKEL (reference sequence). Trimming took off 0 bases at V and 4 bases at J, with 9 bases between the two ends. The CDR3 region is CASSQDGFHNEKLFF. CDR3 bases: TGTGCCAGCAGCCAAGACGGTTTCCATAATGAAAAACTGTTTTTT.

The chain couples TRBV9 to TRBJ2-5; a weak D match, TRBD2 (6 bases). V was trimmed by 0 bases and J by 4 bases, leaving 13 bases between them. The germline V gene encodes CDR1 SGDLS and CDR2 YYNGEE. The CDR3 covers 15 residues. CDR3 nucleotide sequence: TGTGCCAGCAGCGTAGCGGGCGGGACCAGAGAGACCCAGTACTTC. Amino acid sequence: CASSVAGGTRETQYF.

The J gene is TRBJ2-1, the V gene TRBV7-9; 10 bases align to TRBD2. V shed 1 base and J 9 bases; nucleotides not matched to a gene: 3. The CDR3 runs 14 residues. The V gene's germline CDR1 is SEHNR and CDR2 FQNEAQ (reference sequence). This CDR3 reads CASSLGGLAAEQFF. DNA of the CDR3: TGTGCCAGCAGCTTAGGAGGACTAGCGGCTGAGCAGTTCTTC.

The CDR3 coding sequence is TGTGCCAGCAGCTCAAGACAGGGGAGCGCTGAAGCTTTCTTT. This gives the protein CASSSRQGSAEAFF. This chain joins TRBV7-3 and TRBJ1-1, with 8 bases identical to TRBD1. Unmatched junction bases numbered 7, after V lost 4 bases and J lost 6 bases. The CDR3 is 14 residues long. Germline V lookup: CDR1 SGHTA, CDR2 FQGTGA.

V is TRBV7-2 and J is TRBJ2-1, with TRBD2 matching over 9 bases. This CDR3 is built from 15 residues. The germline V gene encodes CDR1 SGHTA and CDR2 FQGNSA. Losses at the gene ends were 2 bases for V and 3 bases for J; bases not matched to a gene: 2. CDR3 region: CASSLLAGLYNEQFF. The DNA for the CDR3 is TGTGCCAGCAGCTTACTAGCGGGGCTCTACAATGAGCAGTTCTTC.

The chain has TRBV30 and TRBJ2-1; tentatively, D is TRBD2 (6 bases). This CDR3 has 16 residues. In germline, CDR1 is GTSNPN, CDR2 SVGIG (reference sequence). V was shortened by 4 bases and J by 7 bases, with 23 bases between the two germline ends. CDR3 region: CAWTSPGTGGMNEQFF. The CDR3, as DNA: TGTGCCTGGACTAGCCCCGGGACTGGCGGGATGAATGAGCAGTTCTTC.

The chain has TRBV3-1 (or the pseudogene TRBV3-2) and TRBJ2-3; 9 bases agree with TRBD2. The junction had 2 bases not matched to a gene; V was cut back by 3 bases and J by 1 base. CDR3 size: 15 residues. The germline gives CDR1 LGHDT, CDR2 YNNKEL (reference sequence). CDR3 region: CASSHSGSGTDTQYF. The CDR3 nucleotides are TGTGCCAGCAGCCATAGCGGGAGCGGCACAGATACGCAGTATTTT.

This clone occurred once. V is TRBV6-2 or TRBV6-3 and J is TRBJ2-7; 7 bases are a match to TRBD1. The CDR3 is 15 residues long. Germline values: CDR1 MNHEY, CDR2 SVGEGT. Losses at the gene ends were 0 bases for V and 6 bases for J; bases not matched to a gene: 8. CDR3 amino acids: CASSYSPHPGGEQYF. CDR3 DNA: TGTGCCAGCAGTTACTCGCCACATCCAGGGGGCGAGCAGTACTTC.